This entry lists 11 T cell receptor beta chains sequenced from one sample in a study of T cells in Graves' hyperthyroidism and ophthalmopathy. Amplified TCR beta CDR3 regions derived from RNA transcripts. First-round RT-PCR of the TCR CDR3 relied on the HTBI primer set. MiXCR, run by TCRdb on the multiplex PCR reads, gives a single entry per CDR3 protein. The sample records 40,000 to 65,000 distinct CDR3 sequences, roughly 50% being singletons. Sequencing used blood. The receptors were gathered from a woman aged 50 to 60 with Graves' ophthalmopathy.

In this sample, this clonotype turned up many times. The genes are TRBV6-2 or TRBV6-3 and TRBJ2-7; 8 bases match TRBD2. Germline CDR1 is MNHEY and CDR2 is SVGEGT. The CDR3 has 15 amino acids. The trim removed 5 bases at V and 0 bases at J, leaving 6 bases unmatched. The CDR3 loop is CASSTFLAGSYEQYF. The CDR3 DNA reads TGTGCCAGCAGTACTTTTCTAGCGGGCTCCTACGAGCAGTACTTC.

This clonotype was detected ten times or more. The rearrangement links TRBV7-9 to TRBJ1-1; the D is unclear. The CDR3 spans 15 residues. The germline V gene has CDR1 SEHNR and CDR2 FQNEAQ (reference sequence). V was pared by 1 base and J by 4 bases, with 13 bases between. CDR3 in amino acids: CASSLGLGVTTEAFF. The CDR3, as DNA: TGTGCCAGCAGCTTAGGGTTAGGTGTAACCACTGAAGCTTTCTTT.

This clonotype was detected many times. A read error may account for a junction end that differs from germline. The chain is built from TRBV19 and TRBJ2-6; D is unresolved. The CDR3 has 16 amino acids. CDR1 and CDR2 (germline): LNHDA, SQIVND (reference sequence). In DNA form, the CDR3 reads TGTGCCAGTAGCATAGACAAAGCCTCTGGGGCCAACGTCCTGACTTTC. Residues: CASSIDKASGANVLTF.

The table lists this clonotype with a count of one. At one end the junction does not follow the germline gene, possibly because of a read error. The chain has TRBV5-1 and TRBJ2-3; 12 nucleotides align to TRBD2. This CDR3 has 17 residues. CDR1 SGHRS and CDR2 YFSETQ come from the germline V gene. CDR3 region: CASSLASGGDDTYTQYF. The CDR3 nucleotides read TGCGCCAGCAGCTTGGCTAGCGGGGGGGACGACACATATACGCAGTATTTT.

The sample holds many counts of this clonotype. CDR3 amino acids: CASSEGDSSYEQYF. Here the CDR3 DNA reads TGTGCCAGCAGTGAAGGGGACAGCTCCTACGAGCAGTACTTC. The rearrangement joins TRBV6-1 to TRBJ2-7, with 7 bases aligning to TRBD1. Germline V gene sequence: CDR1 MNHNS, CDR2 SASEGT. The CDR3 contains 14 residues. V was clipped by 1 base and J by 0 bases; unmatched bases: 0.

The rearrangement links TRBV2 to TRBJ1-5, with TRBD1 identical over 8 bases. Germline lookup yields CDR1 SNHLY and CDR2 FYNNEI. V trimming: 8 bases; J trimming: 5 bases; junction bases outside the gene matches: 5. There are 13 residues in the CDR3. The CDR3 loop reads CASRRQGYQPQHF. DNA for the CDR3: TGTGCCAGCCGCCGACAGGGGTATCAGCCCCAGCATTTT.

Sample share makes this clonotype medium-sized. J is TRBJ2-1 and V is TRBV15; D is unclear. Germline V gene data show CDR1 as LNHNV and CDR2 as YYDKDF (reference sequence). This CDR3 contains 14 residues. V was clipped by 0 bases and J by 9 bases, with 12 bases between them. DNA of the CDR3: TGTGCCACCAGCAGAGATCTTGTGTCAGGTGAGCAGTTCTTC. This encodes CATSRDLVSGEQFF.

This clonotype appeared many times. This chain connects TRBV7-9 to TRBJ2-1; D gene unclear. V was shortened by 1 base and J by 2 bases, with 12 bases between the two germline ends. There are 16 residues in the CDR3. Germline V CDR1 and CDR2: SEHNR, FQNEAQ (reference sequence). The CDR3 reads CASSLGAGRPYNEQFF. CDR3 in DNA: TGTGCCAGCAGCTTAGGGGCAGGACGTCCCTACAATGAGCAGTTCTTC. Full variable domain (rest looked up from reference TRBV7-9 and TRBJ2-1): DTGVSQNPRHKITKRGQNVTFRCDPISEHNRLYWYRQTLGQGPEFLTYFQNEAQLEKSRLLSDRFSAERPKGSFSTLEIQRTEQGDSAMYLCASSLGAGRPYNEQFFGPGTRLTVL.

By share, this clonotype ranks as medium-sized. The chain combines TRBV7-2 with TRBJ2-6; D unclear. This CDR3 is built from 13 residues. Trimming took off 1 base at V and 3 bases at J, with 1 base between the two ends. The germline CDR1 and CDR2 sequences are SGHTA and FQGNSA. CDR3 sequence: CASSLGGANVLTF. CDR3 coding DNA: TGTGCCAGCAGCTTAGGTGGGGCCAACGTCCTGACTTTC.

This clonotype has at least ten counts. J is TRBJ2-3 and V is TRBV7-8, with D possibly matching TRBD1 (5 bases). Per germline, CDR1 SGHVS and CDR2 FQNEAQ. V was pared by 4 bases and J by 8 bases, with 10 bases between. This CDR3 region has 12 residues. CDR3 protein: CASSSYQGTQYF. In DNA, the CDR3 is TGTGCCAGCAGCTCCTATCAGGGTACGCAGTATTTT.

The genes are TRBV6-6 and TRBJ2-2, with D possibly being TRBD1 or TRBD2 (5 bases each). The CDR3 covers 14 residues. V was shortened by 0 bases and J by 7 bases, with 9 bases between the two germline ends. CDR1 MNHNY and CDR2 SVGAGI come from the germline V gene (reference sequence). The CDR3 coding sequence is TGTGCCAGCAGTTACTCGGGGGTATTCGGGGAGCTGTTTTTT. This sequence encodes CASSYSGVFGELFF.